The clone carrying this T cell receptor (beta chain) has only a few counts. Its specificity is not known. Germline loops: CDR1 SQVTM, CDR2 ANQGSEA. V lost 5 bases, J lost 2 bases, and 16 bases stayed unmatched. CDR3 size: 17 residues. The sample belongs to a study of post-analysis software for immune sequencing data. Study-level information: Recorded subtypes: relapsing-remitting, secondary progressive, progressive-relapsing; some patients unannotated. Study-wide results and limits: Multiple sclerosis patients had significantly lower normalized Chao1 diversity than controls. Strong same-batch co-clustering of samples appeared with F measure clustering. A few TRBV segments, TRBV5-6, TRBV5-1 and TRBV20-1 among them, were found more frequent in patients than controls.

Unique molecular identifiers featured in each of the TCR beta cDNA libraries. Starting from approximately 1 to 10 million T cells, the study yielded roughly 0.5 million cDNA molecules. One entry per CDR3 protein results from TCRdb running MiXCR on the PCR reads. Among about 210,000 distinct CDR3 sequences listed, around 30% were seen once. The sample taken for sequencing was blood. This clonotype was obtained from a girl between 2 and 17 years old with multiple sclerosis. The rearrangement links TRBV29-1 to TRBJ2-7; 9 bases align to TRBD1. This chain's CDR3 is CSVQFPQDRGRTYEQYF. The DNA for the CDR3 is TGCAGCGTTCAATTCCCCCAGGACAGGGGACGAACCTACGAGCAGTACTTC.